This is a list of T cell receptor beta chains from one sample in a study of identical twins. MiXCR was run by TCRdb on the 5' RACE reads, yielding one entry per CDR3 protein. The sample includes some 710,000 distinct CDR3 sequences, around 6% of them seen just once. The sample consisted of naive T cells sorted from blood. The origin of the receptors is a man between 18 and 35 years old in good health. Each CDR3 is given with its conserved first and last residue. The order of the fields is V gene, CDR3 length, D gene, J gene, CDR3 protein. A D gene is named only where the DNA matches it firmly.

V: TRBV5-1
length: 13
D: TRBD2
J: TRBJ2-7
CDR3: CASTTGGPEEQYF

V: TRBV5-1
length: 16
D: TRBD1
J: TRBJ2-2
CDR3: CASSRRTGEGAWELFF

V: TRBV20-1
length: 13
D: NA
J: TRBJ2-7
CDR3: CSARVIGVYEQYF

V: TRBV7-2
length: 16
D: TRBD2
J: TRBJ2-5
CDR3: CASSLGGLAGMETQYF

V: TRBV5-1
length: 15
D: TRBD2
J: TRBJ2-7
CDR3: CASTWTSGGNSEQYF

V: TRBV5-6
length: 17
D: NA
J: TRBJ2-3
CDR3: CASSWDPGTVDPDTQYF

V: TRBV5-1
length: 14
D: NA
J: TRBJ2-7
CDR3: CASSLDMGVWEQYF

V: TRBV29-1
length: 14
D: NA
J: TRBJ1-5
CDR3: CSVAVGLSNQPQHF

V: TRBV25-1
length: 14
D: TRBD1
J: TRBJ2-3
CDR3: CASISGTGRDTQYF

V: TRBV5-1
length: 14
D: NA
J: TRBJ2-7
CDR3: CASSLSGSEGEQYF

V: TRBV9
length: 15
D: TRBD1
J: TRBJ2-5
CDR3: CASSVGGTDQETQYF

V: TRBV7-2
length: 13
D: NA
J: TRBJ1-1
CDR3: CASSSVGGTEAFF

V: TRBV15
length: 15
D: NA
J: TRBJ2-4
CDR3: CATRGKGEAKNIQYF

V: TRBV5-1
length: 15
D: TRBD1
J: TRBJ2-7
CDR3: CASRSSGTGTYEQYF

V: TRBV10-2
length: 12
D: NA
J: TRBJ2-1
CDR3: CASRQGWDEQFF

V: TRBV12-3/TRBV12-4
length: 16
D: TRBD2
J: TRBJ2-5
CDR3: CASSLVGTRFPETQYF

V: TRBV11-2
length: 14
D: NA
J: TRBJ2-5
CDR3: CASSRDTPGETQYF

V: TRBV18
length: 15
D: NA
J: TRBJ1-1
CDR3: CASSPMSGKNTEAFF

V: TRBV7-3
length: 15
D: NA
J: TRBJ2-2
CDR3: CASSQGGASAGELFF

V: TRBV11-2
length: 16
D: NA
J: TRBJ2-1
CDR3: CASSPSLAWGYNEQFF

V: TRBV29-1
length: 15
D: NA
J: TRBJ1-1
CDR3: CSVDHPTGLNTEAFF

V: TRBV18
length: 16
D: NA
J: TRBJ2-7
CDR3: CASSPLGTRRNYEQYF

V: TRBV30
length: 11
D: NA
J: TRBJ1-1
CDR3: CFLRGNTEAFF

V: TRBV11-2
length: 15
D: NA
J: TRBJ2-2
CDR3: CASSLGGSLAGELFF

V: TRBV6-1
length: 15
D: TRBD1
J: TRBJ2-5
CDR3: CASSQRTGRRETQYF

V: TRBV20-1
length: 14
D: NA
J: TRBJ2-5
CDR3: CSAKLRGQLETQYF

V: TRBV2
length: 14
D: TRBD1
J: TRBJ2-2
CDR3: CAGGALRATGELFF

V: TRBV5-1
length: 16
D: TRBD1
J: TRBJ2-2
CDR3: CASSHRDRGPTGELFF

V: TRBV6-2/TRBV6-3
length: 12
D: NA
J: TRBJ1-1
CDR3: CASSRGDTEAFF

V: TRBV28
length: 16
D: NA
J: TRBJ1-1
CDR3: CASSFAGGRGSTEAFF

V: TRBV25-1
length: 16
D: TRBD2
J: TRBJ2-1
CDR3: CASSPIAGGSYNEQFF

V: TRBV7-2
length: 14
D: TRBD2
J: TRBJ2-5
CDR3: CASSLIAGQETQYF

V: TRBV14
length: 14
D: NA
J: TRBJ2-5
CDR3: CASSQGLRQETQYF

V: TRBV7-2
length: 19
D: NA
J: TRBJ2-1
CDR3: CASSLAGTLRGTSDNEQFF

V: TRBV20-1
length: 14
D: TRBD2
J: TRBJ2-1
CDR3: CSARTSASYNEQFF

V: TRBV20-1
length: 15
D: NA
J: TRBJ1-1
CDR3: CSALPPRGRLTEAFF

V: TRBV12-3/TRBV12-4
length: 13
D: NA
J: TRBJ2-2
CDR3: CASSLGGAGELFF

V: TRBV19
length: 14
D: NA
J: TRBJ2-1
CDR3: CASSMGPGNNEQFF

V: TRBV9
length: 16
D: TRBD2
J: TRBJ2-7
CDR3: CASSVGTSGSSYEQYF

V: TRBV27
length: 16
D: NA
J: TRBJ1-5
CDR3: CASSAGLGYSNQPQHF

V: TRBV25-1
length: 12
D: NA
J: TRBJ1-2
CDR3: CASAGPNYGYTF

V: TRBV29-1
length: 14
D: TRBD2
J: TRBJ2-1
CDR3: CSVKGLAGQLKQFF

V: TRBV11-2
length: 15
D: NA
J: TRBJ2-3
CDR3: CASSSHGRRSDTQYF

V: TRBV29-1
length: 12
D: NA
J: TRBJ2-2
CDR3: CSAGSSIGELFF

V: TRBV20-1
length: 12
D: NA
J: TRBJ2-3
CDR3: CSAGLVGDTQYF

V: TRBV7-3
length: 14
D: TRBD2
J: TRBJ2-7
CDR3: CASSRLAGGGEQYF

V: TRBV18
length: 14
D: NA
J: TRBJ1-5
CDR3: CASSPLWSNQPQHF

V: TRBV7-2
length: 16
D: NA
J: TRBJ2-1
CDR3: CASSLSDSLAYNEQFF

V: TRBV7-2
length: 11
D: TRBD1
J: TRBJ2-1
CDR3: CASRGTGRKFF

V: TRBV7-3
length: 15
D: NA
J: TRBJ2-3
CDR3: CASSFSGLSTDTQYF

V: TRBV20-1
length: 13
D: NA
J: TRBJ2-7
CDR3: CSAKGTISYEQYF

V: TRBV25-1
length: 14
D: TRBD1
J: TRBJ2-5
CDR3: CASSSDRVWETQYF

V: TRBV30
length: 15
D: TRBD2
J: TRBJ2-2
CDR3: CAWKASGTNTGELFF